This T cell receptor (beta chain) is drawn from a study of molecular identifiers for immune sequencing clone quantification. Study details: For replicates, RNA isolated from approximately 20,000 or 98,000 naive CD8 cells was divided into five portions, of which four were sequenced.

Naive CD8 T cells were sorted, and the gate applied was CD8+CD4-CCR7+CD45RA+. Germline-derived CDR1 and CDR2 are SGDLS and YYNGEE. This CDR3 is built from 14 residues. V shed 7 bases and J shed 4 bases, with 16 bases lying between them. Via MiXCR, TCRdb re-called the PCR reads, giving one row per CDR3 protein. The table includes about 510,000 distinct CDR3 sequences, less than 30% detected once. The TCR originated in a human donor in good health. Some libraries in this study had Jurkat cell RNA spiked in. Material: naive CD8+ T cells from blood, with Jurkat cell RNA spiked in. The subset was: FACS-sorted CD8+CD4-CCR7+CD45RA+ naive T cells. The V and J genes are TRBV9 and TRBJ2-3; weak D call: TRBD1 (6 bases). The CDR3 spells CASQPGTRADTQYF. CDR3 in DNA: TGTGCCAGCCAACCAGGGACACGGGCAGATACGCAGTATTTT.